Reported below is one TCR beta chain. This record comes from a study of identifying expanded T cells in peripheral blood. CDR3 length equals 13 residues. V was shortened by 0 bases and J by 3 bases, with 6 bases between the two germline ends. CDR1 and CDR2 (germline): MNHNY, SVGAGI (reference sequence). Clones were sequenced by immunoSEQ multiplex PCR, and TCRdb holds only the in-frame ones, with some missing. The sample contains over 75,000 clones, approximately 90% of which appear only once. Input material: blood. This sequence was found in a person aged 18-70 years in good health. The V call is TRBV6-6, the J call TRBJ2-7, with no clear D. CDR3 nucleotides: TGTGCCAGCAGTTACTCGAAGGGCTACGAGCAGTACTTC. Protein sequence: CASSYSKGYEQYF.